The 23 T cell receptor beta chains presented below share a single source sample, sequenced in a study of cytomegalovirus exposure and HLA in healthy donors. The PCR was carried out with 60 Vbeta primers and 13 Jbeta primers. TCRdb keeps only in-frame clones here, not all; method: immunoSEQ multiplex PCR. The sample holds approximately 190,000 clones, around 83% seen once. The material sequenced was PBMCs. The source of these receptors is a man in his forties in good health and CMV-seropositive.

In its sample, this clone was seen a few times. In DNA form, the CDR3 reads TGCGCCAGCAGCCAAGTGGAAGGGTGGGAGAAAAAACTGTTTTTT. Its translation: CASSQVEGWEKKLFF. V gene TRBV4-3 combines with J gene TRBJ1-4, with no clear D. Trimming took 1 base from V and 9 from J, leaving 15 bases between them. Germline lookup yields CDR1 LGHNA and CDR2 YSLEER. CDR3 length equals 15 residues.

A note on this clone: Compared with germline, one end of the junction differs, possibly owing to a read error. The chain links TRBV7-9 to TRBJ2-3, with D tentatively TRBD2 (6 bases). This CDR3 is built from 14 residues. Germline V gene sequence: CDR1 SEHNR, CDR2 FQNEAQ (reference sequence). CDR3 nucleotides: TGTTCCAGCAGCTTTTTAGCGGAGAGCGATACGCAGTATTTT. Its protein product is CSSSFLAESDTQYF.

The chain combines TRBV5-1 with TRBJ2-1; TRBD2 aligns across 7 bases. Germline-derived CDR1 and CDR2 are SGHRS and YFSETQ. CDR3 length: 14 residues. Unmatched junction bases numbered 4, after V lost 5 bases and J lost 2 bases. Here the CDR3 reads CASRPAGAYNEQFF. In nucleotides, the CDR3 is TGCGCCAGCAGACCCGCGGGGGCCTACAATGAGCAGTTCTTC. Complete variable domain (other parts from reference TRBV5-1 and TRBJ2-1): KAGVTQTPRYLIKTRGQQVTLSCSPISGHRSVSWYQQTPGQGLQFLFEYFSETQRNKGNFPGRFSGRQFSNSRSEMNVSTLELGDSALYLCASRPAGAYNEQFFGPGTRLTVL.

The chain joins TRBV6-6 to TRBJ2-7; possibly TRBD1 for D (6 bases). V dropped 0 bases and J dropped 8 bases, with 14 bases sitting between them. The germline V gene encodes CDR1 MNHNY and CDR2 SVGAGI (reference sequence). This CDR3 has 14 amino acids. The CDR3: CASSYSGALTKQYF. CDR3 nucleotides: TGTGCCAGCAGTTACTCGGGGGCACTTACGAAGCAGTACTTC.

This chain joins TRBV27 and TRBJ1-2, with 9 positions matching TRBD1. This CDR3 has 14 amino acids. With V trimmed by 8 bases and J by 6 bases, 10 bases remained unmatched. Germline loops: CDR1 MNHEY, CDR2 SMNVEV (reference sequence). CDR3 sequence (DNA): TGTGCCAGCGGGGACGGACAGGGGAGGGATGGCTACACCTTC. Encoded protein: CASGDGQGRDGYTF.

This sequence joins TRBV6-6 and TRBJ1-5; a possible D gene is TRBD1 (5 bases). CDR1 is MNHNY, CDR2 SVGAGI, per germline (reference sequence). Between the trimmed V and J ends, which lost 8 bases and 3 bases, there was a span of 14 bases. This CDR3 is 14 amino acids long. The CDR3 sequence: CASEGDSTNQPQHF. The CDR3, as DNA: TGTGCCAGCGAAGGAGACAGTACCAATCAGCCCCAGCATTTT.

The V and J genes are TRBV2 and TRBJ1-2, with no clear D. V lost 4 bases and J lost 5, with 14 bases in between. The CDR3 sequence is 14 residues long. Per germline, CDR1 SNHLY and CDR2 FYNNEI. The CDR3 DNA reads TGTGCCAGCAGTGTATCTGAGGGTTGGTATGGCTACACCTTC. Protein product: CASSVSEGWYGYTF.

The CDR3 DNA reads TGCGCCAGCAGCCGGCAGGACTCTTCCTATGGCTACACCTTC. It is translated as CASSRQDSSYGYTF. This chain connects TRBV5-1 to TRBJ1-2; D not resolved. The CDR3 extends over 14 amino acids. Trimming shortened V by 4 bases and J by 4 bases, and 14 bases separated the two germline ends. Germline V CDR1 and CDR2: SGHRS, YFSETQ. Full variable domain (remainder filled in from reference TRBV5-1 and TRBJ1-2): KAGVTQTPRYLIKTRGQQVTLSCSPISGHRSVSWYQQTPGQGLQFLFEYFSETQRNKGNFPGRFSGRQFSNSRSEMNVSTLELGDSALYLCASSRQDSSYGYTFGSGTRLTVV.

The chain combines TRBV5-6 with TRBJ1-6; TRBD1 matches at 7 bases. Germline V gene lookup returns CDR1 SGHDT and CDR2 YYEEEE. CDR3 length equals 16 residues. V was clipped by 3 bases and J by 4 bases; unmatched bases: 7. The CDR3 is CASSSFGTDYNSPLHF. CDR3 in DNA: TGTGCCAGCAGCTCCTTCGGGACAGATTATAATTCACCCCTCCACTTT.

As for this clone: The same CDR3 also results from other DNA sequences found in this sample. The CDR3 region is CASSLQGSTEAFF. CDR3 nucleotide sequence: TGTGCCAGCAGTTTACAGGGAAGCACTGAAGCTTTCTTT. The V gene is TRBV28, the J gene TRBJ1-1, with a tentative D call TRBD1 (5 bases). The germline V gene encodes CDR1 MDHEN and CDR2 SYDVKM. Deletions cut 2 bases from V and 4 bases from J, with 8 bases between. The CDR3 is 13 amino acids.

CDR3: CASSEGRSYGYTF. The CDR3 nucleotides read TGTGCCAGCAGTGAGGGGCGCAGCTATGGCTACACCTTC. The rearrangement links TRBV6-1 to TRBJ1-2; D perhaps matches TRBD1 (5 bases). Germline lookup yields CDR1 MNHNS and CDR2 SASEGT. This CDR3 has 13 residues. V was pared by 3 bases and J by 4 bases, with 9 bases between.

J is TRBJ2-4 and V is TRBV20-1, with 8 bases lining up with TRBD1. This CDR3 is built from 11 residues. Germline V gene data show CDR1 as DFQATT and CDR2 as SNEGSKA (reference sequence). J gave up 12 bases and V 3 bases, and 4 bases lay outside the gene matches. CDR3 region: CSARTGDSQYF. The CDR3 DNA reads TGCAGTGCTAGGACAGGGGACAGTCAGTACTTC.

The chain links TRBV6-5 to TRBJ2-1; 7 nucleotides align to TRBD1. V shed 0 bases and J 3 bases; nucleotides not matched to a gene: 5. The CDR3 extends over 16 amino acids. Per germline, CDR1 MNHEY and CDR2 SVGAGI. The CDR3 coding sequence is TGTGCCAGCAGTTACTCAACAGGGGAGTACTACAATGAGCAGTTCTTC. Amino acid sequence: CASSYSTGEYYNEQFF.

The chain employs TRBV6-1 and TRBJ2-7; 7 bases agree with TRBD1. V trimming: 4 bases; J trimming: 3 bases; junction bases outside the gene matches: 6. This CDR3 has 14 residues. CDR1 is MNHNS, CDR2 SASEGT, per germline. The CDR3 coding sequence is TGTGCCAGCAGTGGACAGGGCAGACTCTACGAGCAGTACTTC. Protein sequence: CASSGQGRLYEQYF.

About this clone: An end of the junction differs from the germline gene, which may be a read error. The rearrangement joins TRBV7-7 to TRBJ2-7; 11 bases map to TRBD2. The CDR3 runs to 15 residues. Germline CDR1 reads SSHAT; CDR2 reads FNYEAQ (reference sequence). DNA for the CDR3: TGTGCTAGCAGCCAACGACTAGCGGGGATTTACGAGCAGTACTTC. Its translation is CASSQRLAGIYEQYF.

The CDR3 bases are TGTGCCAGCAGTGCTCGATCAGGGGCCTCCTCTGGGGCCAACGTCCTGACTTTC. This translates into CASSARSGASSGANVLTF. V usage is TRBV6-4 and J usage is TRBJ2-6; D is perhaps TRBD1 (6 bases). CDR1 and CDR2 (germline): MRHNA, SNTAGT. The ends were cut back, 4 bases at V and 0 bases at J, with 16 bases in the middle. The CDR3 spans 18 residues.

The chain joins TRBV2 to TRBJ1-5, with a tentative D call TRBD1 (5 bases). Looked up from germline, CDR1 is SNHLY and CDR2 is FYNNEI. The CDR3 loop spans 14 amino acids. Trimming left V 4 bases short and J 8 bases short, with 15 bases between. The CDR3 DNA is TGTGCCAGCAGTGGAGGGAGGGGAGAGGAGCCCCAGCATTTT. Amino acids: CASSGGRGEEPQHF.

The chain links TRBV5-1 to TRBJ2-3; 10 bases are shared with TRBD2. Germline CDR1 reads SGHRS; CDR2 reads YFSETQ. V was clipped by 3 bases and J by 5 bases; unmatched bases: 6. The CDR3 runs 15 residues. CDR3 DNA sequence: TGCGCCAGCAGCTGGGGGGCTAGCGGGAGAGATACGCAGTATTTT. It specifies CASSWGASGRDTQYF.

V and J are TRBV7-9 and TRBJ1-3; 7 bases match TRBD1. CDR3 length: 15 amino acids. Germline V CDR1 and CDR2: SEHNR, FQNEAQ (reference sequence). The V gene end was trimmed by 1 base and the J gene end by 3 bases; junction bases not matched to a gene: 3. The CDR3 protein is CASSLEGASGNTIYF. The DNA for the CDR3 is TGTGCCAGCAGCTTAGAGGGGGCCAGTGGAAACACCATATATTTT.

The rearrangement joins TRBV2 to TRBJ1-3; 9 bases agree with TRBD1. Germline CDR1 and CDR2: SNHLY and FYNNEI. V lost 4 bases to trimming and J lost 5 bases; unmatched junction nucleotides: 9. The CDR3 is 16 residues long. This CDR3 is CASSGRQGVGRNTIYF. In nucleotides, the CDR3 is TGTGCCAGCAGTGGACGACAGGGGGTTGGCAGAAACACCATATATTTT.

This sequence joins TRBV6-1 and TRBJ1-4; no definite D call. Germline assignment: CDR1 MNHNS and CDR2 SASEGT. The V end lost 2 bases, the J end lost 4 bases, and 14 bases lay between the germline ends. The CDR3 runs 16 residues. The CDR3 here is CASSEFLRLNNEKLFF. The CDR3 nucleotides read TGTGCCAGCAGTGAATTCTTGCGGCTGAATAATGAAAAACTGTTTTTT.

This chain joins TRBV9 and TRBJ2-1; TRBD2 matches at 9 bases. Losses at the gene ends were 4 bases for V and 3 bases for J; bases not matched to a gene: 8. There are 16 residues in the CDR3. Germline CDR1 and CDR2: SGDLS and YYNGEE. CDR3 amino acids: CASSPPSGRFYNEQFF. The CDR3 region has the DNA TGTGCCAGCAGCCCACCAAGCGGGAGGTTCTACAATGAGCAGTTCTTC.

The chain recombines TRBV9 with TRBJ1-2, with a tentative D call TRBD1 (5 bases). Trimming removed 4 bases at V and 5 bases at J, with 15 bases between. The CDR3 contains 14 residues. Per germline, CDR1 SGDLS and CDR2 YYNGEE. CDR3 loop: CASSSLGEAYGYTF. The CDR3 bases are TGTGCCAGCAGCTCGTTGGGGGAGGCGTATGGCTACACCTTC.